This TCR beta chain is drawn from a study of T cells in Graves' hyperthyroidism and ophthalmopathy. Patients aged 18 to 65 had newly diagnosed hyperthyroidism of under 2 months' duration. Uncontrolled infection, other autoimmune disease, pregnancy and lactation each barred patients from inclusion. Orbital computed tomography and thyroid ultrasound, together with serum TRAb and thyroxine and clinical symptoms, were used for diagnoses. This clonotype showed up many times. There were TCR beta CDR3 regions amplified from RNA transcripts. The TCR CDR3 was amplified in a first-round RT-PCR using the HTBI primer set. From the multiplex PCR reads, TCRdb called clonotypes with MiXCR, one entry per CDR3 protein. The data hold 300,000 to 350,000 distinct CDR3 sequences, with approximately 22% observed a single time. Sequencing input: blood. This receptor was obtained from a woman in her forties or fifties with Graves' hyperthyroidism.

The CDR3 DNA is TGTGCTAGTGGCACAAGCGGGGGGTTCTACAATGAGCAGTTCTTC. Protein: CASGTSGGFYNEQFF. This chain connects TRBV12-5 to TRBJ2-1, with TRBD2 matching 9 bases. This CDR3 spans 15 amino acids. Losses at the gene ends were 6 bases for V and 3 bases for J; bases not matched to a gene: 6. Per germline, CDR1 LGHNT and CDR2 FRNRAP. The whole variable domain, filled in from reference TRBV12-5 and TRBJ2-1, reads DARVTQTPRHKVTEMGQEVTMRCQPILGHNTVFWYRQTMMQGLELLAYFRNRAPLDDSGMPKDRFSAEMPDATLATLKIQPSEPRDSAVYFCASGTSGGFYNEQFFGPGTRLTVL.